This TCR beta chain originates from a study of T cells in Graves' hyperthyroidism and ophthalmopathy. RNA transcripts were the template for amplifying TCR beta CDR3 regions. The HTBI set primed first-round TCR CDR3 RT-PCR. TCRdb itself ran the multiplex PCR reads through MiXCR, one entry per CDR3 protein. The sample records hundreds of thousands of distinct CDR3 sequences, roughly 14% being singletons. The origin of this receptor is a woman between 45 and 65 years old with Graves' ophthalmopathy. Input material: blood.

In DNA, the CDR3 is TGTGCCTGGAGTGTGACGGATCAAGAGACCCAGTACTTC. Amino acids: CAWSVTDQETQYF. The chain recombines TRBV30 with TRBJ2-5; D ambiguous. With 0 bases removed from V and 2 bases from J, the gap between germline ends came to 7 bases. Per germline, CDR1 GTSNPN and CDR2 SVGIG (reference sequence). This CDR3 region has 13 residues.